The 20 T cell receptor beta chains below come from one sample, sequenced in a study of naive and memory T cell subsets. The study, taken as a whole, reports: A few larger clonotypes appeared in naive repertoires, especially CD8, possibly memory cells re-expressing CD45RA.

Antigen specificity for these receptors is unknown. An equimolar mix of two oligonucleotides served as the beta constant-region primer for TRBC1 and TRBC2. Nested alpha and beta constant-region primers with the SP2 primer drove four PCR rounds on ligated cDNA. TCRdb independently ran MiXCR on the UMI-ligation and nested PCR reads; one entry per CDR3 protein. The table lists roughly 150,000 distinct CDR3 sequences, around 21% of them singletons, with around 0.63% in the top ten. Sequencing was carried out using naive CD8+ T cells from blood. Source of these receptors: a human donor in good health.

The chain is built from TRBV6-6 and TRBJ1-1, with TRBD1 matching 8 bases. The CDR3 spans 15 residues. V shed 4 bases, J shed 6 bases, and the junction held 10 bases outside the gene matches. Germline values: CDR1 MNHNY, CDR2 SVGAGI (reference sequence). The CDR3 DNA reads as TGTGCCAGCAGTTGGACCCGGACAGGGTGGGCTGAAGCTTTCTTT. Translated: CASSWTRTGWAEAFF.

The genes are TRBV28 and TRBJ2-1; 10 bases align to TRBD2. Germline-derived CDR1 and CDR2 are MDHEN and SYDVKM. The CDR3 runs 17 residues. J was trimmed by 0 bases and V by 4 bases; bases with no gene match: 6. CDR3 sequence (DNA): TGTGCCAGCAGTTCCTGGACTAGCGGCCTCTCCTACAATGAGCAGTTCTTC. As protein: CASSSWTSGLSYNEQFF.

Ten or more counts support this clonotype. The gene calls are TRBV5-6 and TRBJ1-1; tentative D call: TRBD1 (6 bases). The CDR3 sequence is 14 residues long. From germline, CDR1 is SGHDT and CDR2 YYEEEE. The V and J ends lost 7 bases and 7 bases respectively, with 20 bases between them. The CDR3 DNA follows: TGTGCCAGCCAATATTATTCAGGGGTGGGTGAAGCTTTCTTT. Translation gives CASQYYSGVGEAFF. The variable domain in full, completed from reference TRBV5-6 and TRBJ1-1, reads DAGVTQSPTHLIKTRGQQVTLRCSPKSGHDTVSWYQQALGQGPQFIFQYYEEEERQRGNFPDRFSGHQFPNYSSELNVNALLLGDSALYLCASQYYSGVGEAFFGQGTRLTVV.

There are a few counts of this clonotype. CDR3 DNA: TGCAGTGCTAGAGCCGTTGTGAGACCTCGGGAAGAGACCCAGTACTTC. It yields the protein CSARAVVRPREETQYF. The chain is built from TRBV20-1 and TRBJ2-5, with D uncertain. Germline V CDR1 and CDR2: DFQATT, SNEGSKA (reference sequence). Trimming stripped 1 base from V and 3 bases from J, with 18 bases between. The CDR3 consists of 16 residues.

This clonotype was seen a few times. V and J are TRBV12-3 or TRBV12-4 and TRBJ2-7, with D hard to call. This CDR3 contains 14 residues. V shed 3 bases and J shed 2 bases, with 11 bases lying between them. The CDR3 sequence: CASSFKGRTYEQYF. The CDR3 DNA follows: TGTGCCAGCAGTTTTAAGGGTCGGACCTACGAGCAGTACTTC.

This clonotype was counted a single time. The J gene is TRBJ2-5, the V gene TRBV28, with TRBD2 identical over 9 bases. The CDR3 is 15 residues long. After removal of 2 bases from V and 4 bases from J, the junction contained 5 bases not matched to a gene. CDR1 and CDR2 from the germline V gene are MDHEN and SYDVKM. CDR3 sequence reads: CASSLEAGGLETQYF. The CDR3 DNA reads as TGTGCCAGCAGTTTAGAAGCGGGAGGTCTAGAGACCCAGTACTTC.

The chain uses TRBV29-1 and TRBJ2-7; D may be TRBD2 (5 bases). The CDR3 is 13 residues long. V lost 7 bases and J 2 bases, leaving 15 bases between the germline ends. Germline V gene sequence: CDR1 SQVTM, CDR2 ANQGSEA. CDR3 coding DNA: TGCAGCGCCCGGACGGACTCGGCCTACGAGCAGTACTTC. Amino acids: CSARTDSAYEQYF.

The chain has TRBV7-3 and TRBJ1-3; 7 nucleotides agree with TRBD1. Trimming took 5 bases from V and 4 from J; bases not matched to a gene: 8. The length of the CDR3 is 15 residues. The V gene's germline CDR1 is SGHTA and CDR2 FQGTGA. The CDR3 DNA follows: TGTGCCAGCAGCCCCGATGGGACAGCCGGAAACACCATATATTTT. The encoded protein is CASSPDGTAGNTIYF. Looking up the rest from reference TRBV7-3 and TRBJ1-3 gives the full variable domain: GAGVSQTPSNKVTEKGKYVELRCDPISGHTALYWYRQSLGQGPEFLIYFQGTGAADDSGLPNDRFFAVRPEGSVSTLKIQRTERGDSAVYLCASSPDGTAGNTIYFGEGSWLTVV.

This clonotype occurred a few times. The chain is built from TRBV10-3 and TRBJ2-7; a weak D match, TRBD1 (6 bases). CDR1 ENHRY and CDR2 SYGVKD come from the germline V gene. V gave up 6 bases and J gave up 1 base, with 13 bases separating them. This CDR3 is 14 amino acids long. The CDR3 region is CAIRETGDSYEQYF. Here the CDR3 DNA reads TGTGCCATCAGAGAGACAGGTGATTCCTACGAGCAGTACTTC.

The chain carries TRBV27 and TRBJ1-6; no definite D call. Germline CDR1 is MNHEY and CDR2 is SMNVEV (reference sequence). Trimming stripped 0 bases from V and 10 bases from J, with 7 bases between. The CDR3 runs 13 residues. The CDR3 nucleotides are TGTGCCAGCAGTTTATCTCAGTTATCACCCCTCCACTTT. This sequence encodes CASSLSQLSPLHF.

The CDR3: CASSLSIFADTQYF. In nucleotides, the CDR3 is TGTGCCAGCAGTCTCAGCATTTTCGCAGATACGCAGTATTTT. This chain joins TRBV6-2 or TRBV6-3 and TRBJ2-3; D is undetermined. Germline values: CDR1 MNHEY, CDR2 SVGEGT. With 5 bases removed from V and 4 bases from J, the gap between germline ends came to 13 bases. This CDR3 contains 14 residues.

CDR3: CSAPQGFQETQYF. DNA of the CDR3: TGCAGTGCCCCACAGGGGTTCCAAGAGACCCAGTACTTC. The chain recombines TRBV20-1 with TRBJ2-5, with 7 bases aligning to TRBD1. V was clipped by 6 bases and J by 1 base; unmatched bases: 5. CDR1 is DFQATT and CDR2 is SNEGSKA in the germline V gene (reference sequence). The CDR3 has 13 amino acids.

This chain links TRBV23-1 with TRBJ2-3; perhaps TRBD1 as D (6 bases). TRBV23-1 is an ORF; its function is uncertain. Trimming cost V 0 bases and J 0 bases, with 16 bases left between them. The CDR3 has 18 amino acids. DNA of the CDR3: TGCGCCAGCAGTCAATCAAGCCGCAGGGGCACTAGCACAGATACGCAGTATTTT. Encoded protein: CASSQSSRRGTSTDTQYF.

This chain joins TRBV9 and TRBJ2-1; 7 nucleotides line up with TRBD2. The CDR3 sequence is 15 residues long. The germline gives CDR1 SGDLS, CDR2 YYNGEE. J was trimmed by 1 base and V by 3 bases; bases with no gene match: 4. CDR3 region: CASSAGRGSYNEQFF. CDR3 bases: TGTGCCAGCAGCGCCGGGCGGGGGTCCTACAATGAGCAGTTCTTC.

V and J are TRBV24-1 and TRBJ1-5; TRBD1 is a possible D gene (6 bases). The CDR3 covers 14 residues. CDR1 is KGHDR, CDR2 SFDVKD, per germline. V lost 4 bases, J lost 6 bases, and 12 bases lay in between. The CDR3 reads CATSDSTTGQPQHF. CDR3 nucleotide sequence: TGTGCCACCAGTGACTCCACGACAGGTCAGCCCCAGCATTTT.

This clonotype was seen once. CDR3 region: CASSRGTGKETQYF. CDR3 in DNA: TGTGCCAGCAGCCGGGGGACAGGGAAAGAGACCCAGTACTTC. The V and J genes are TRBV5-4 and TRBJ2-5; 9 nucleotides agree with TRBD1. The length of the CDR3 is 14 residues. J lost 3 bases, V lost 4 bases, and 4 bases had no gene match. The germline gives CDR1 SGHNT, CDR2 YYREEE (reference sequence).

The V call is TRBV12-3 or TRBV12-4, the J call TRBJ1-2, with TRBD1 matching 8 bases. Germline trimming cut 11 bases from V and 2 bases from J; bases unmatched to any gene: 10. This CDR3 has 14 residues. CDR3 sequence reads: CASDPSGGNYGYTF. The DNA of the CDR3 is TGTGCCTCCGACCCCTCAGGGGGCAACTATGGCTACACCTTC.

Here the CDR3 reads CASSYRDSYEQYF. The CDR3 DNA reads as TGTGCCAGCAGTTACCGGGACAGCTACGAGCAGTACTTC. The gene calls are TRBV6-5 and TRBJ2-7, with 7 bases that match TRBD1. In germline, CDR1 is MNHEY, CDR2 SVGAGI. This CDR3 spans 13 amino acids. Unmatched junction bases numbered 1, after V lost 2 bases and J lost 3 bases.

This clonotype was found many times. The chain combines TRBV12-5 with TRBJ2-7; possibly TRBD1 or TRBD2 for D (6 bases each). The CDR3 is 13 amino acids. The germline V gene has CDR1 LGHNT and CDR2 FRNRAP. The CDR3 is CASGLGGSYEQYF. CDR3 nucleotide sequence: TGTGCCAGCGGGCTAGGGGGATCCTACGAGCAGTACTTC.

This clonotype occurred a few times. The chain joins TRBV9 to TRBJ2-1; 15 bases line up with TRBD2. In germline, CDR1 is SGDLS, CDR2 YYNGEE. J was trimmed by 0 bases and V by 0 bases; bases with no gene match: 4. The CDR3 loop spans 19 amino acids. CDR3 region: CASSVGGLAGGGSYNEQFF. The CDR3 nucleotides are TGTGCCAGCAGCGTAGGAGGACTAGCGGGAGGGGGCTCCTACAATGAGCAGTTCTTC.